The clone carrying this TCR beta chain occurred a few times. Its specificity is unknown. During its preparation, the TCRbeta library received unique molecular identifiers. TCRdb recomputed calls from the PCR reads with MiXCR, one row per CDR3 protein. The table shows roughly 790,000 distinct CDR3 sequences, with roughly 16% occurring only once. This CDR3 contains 13 residues. V gave up 4 bases and J gave up 3 bases, with 8 bases separating them. Germline V gives CDR1 SGHRS, CDR2 YFSETQ. The entry originates in a study of T-cell reconstitution after alpha-beta-depleted transplantation in children. Findings and caveats of the study: Expanded graft clones numbering several hundred reportedly gave rise to alpha-beta T cells about two months after transplant.

The sequencing here drew on PBMCs, mostly from graft donor cells, taken 360 days after TCRalphabeta/CD19-depleted stem cell transplant. The sequence was collected from a male patient aged 10-17 years who had a stem cell transplant for acute lymphoblastic leukemia, so the T cells may come from the graft donor. The gene calls are TRBV5-1 and TRBJ1-5; unclear D gene. The CDR3 protein is CASSADPNQPQHF. For the CDR3, the DNA is TGCGCCAGCAGCGCGGACCCCAATCAGCCCCAGCATTTT.